The 6 T cell receptor beta chains given below trace back to one sample, sequenced in a study of cytomegalovirus exposure and HLA in healthy donors. The table came from immunoSEQ multiplex PCR; TCRdb's copy has only in-frame clones and leaves some out. The repertoire holds about 130,000 clones, about 88% seen once, with around 1.1% in the top ten. Material for sequencing was PBMCs. These TCRs come from a woman younger than 30 in good health and CMV-seronegative.

The genes are TRBV27 and TRBJ2-1, with D hard to call. This CDR3 is 13 amino acids long. Between the trimmed V and J ends, which lost 4 bases and 1 base, there was a span of 5 bases. Germline assignment: CDR1 MNHEY and CDR2 SMNVEV (reference sequence). As DNA, the CDR3 is TGTGCCAGCAGTTACACATCCTACAATGAGCAGTTCTTC. Its translation is CASSYTSYNEQFF.

The chain is built from TRBV5-1 and TRBJ2-3; no firm D call. In germline, CDR1 is SGHRS, CDR2 YFSETQ. This CDR3 region has 15 residues. V gave up 2 bases and J gave up 6 bases, with 16 bases separating them. The CDR3 loop is CASSLSPIEVDTQYF. Here the CDR3 DNA reads TGCGCCAGCAGCTTATCACCTATAGAGGTGGATACGCAGTATTTT. The variable domain in full, completed from reference TRBV5-1 and TRBJ2-3, reads KAGVTQTPRYLIKTRGQQVTLSCSPISGHRSVSWYQQTPGQGLQFLFEYFSETQRNKGNFPGRFSGRQFSNSRSEMNVSTLELGDSALYLCASSLSPIEVDTQYFGPGTRLTVL.

This clone was counted only a few times. The V call is TRBV4-3, the J call TRBJ1-3; the D is unclear. The CDR3 has 13 amino acids. Trimming removed 0 bases from V and 4 bases from J, with 4 bases in between. Germline CDR1 and CDR2: LGHNA and YSLEER. The CDR3 spells CASSQDSGNTIYF. The CDR3 DNA reads TGCGCCAGCAGCCAAGATAGCGGAAACACCATATATTTT.

CDR3 loop: CASSLDPGTNYGYTF. The DNA for the CDR3 is TGTGCCAGCAGCTTAGATCCAGGCACCAATTATGGCTACACCTTC. The V and J genes are TRBV11-2 and TRBJ1-2; no firm D call. The V end lost 0 bases, the J end lost 5 bases, and 13 bases lay between the germline ends. This CDR3 has 15 residues. Per the germline V gene, CDR1 is SGHAT and CDR2 is FQNNGV.

The chain carries TRBV7-2 and TRBJ2-5; unclear D gene. This CDR3 contains 13 residues. The V gene lost 4 bases and the J gene lost 4 bases, with 10 bases spanning the gap. Germline V gives CDR1 SGHTA, CDR2 FQGNSA. The CDR3 DNA is TGTGCCAGCAGCTCCCAGGATGGAGAGACCCAGTACTTC. Translating gives CASSSQDGETQYF.

The chain is built from TRBV6-5 and TRBJ2-3, with a weak D call TRBD2 (5 bases). Germline CDR1 is MNHEY and CDR2 is SVGAGI. The CDR3 is 14 residues long. Trimming left V 1 base short and J 1 base short, with 6 bases between. The CDR3 DNA follows: TGTGCCAGCAGTTACTTGAGGGGCACAGATACGCAGTATTTT. This sequence encodes CASSYLRGTDTQYF.